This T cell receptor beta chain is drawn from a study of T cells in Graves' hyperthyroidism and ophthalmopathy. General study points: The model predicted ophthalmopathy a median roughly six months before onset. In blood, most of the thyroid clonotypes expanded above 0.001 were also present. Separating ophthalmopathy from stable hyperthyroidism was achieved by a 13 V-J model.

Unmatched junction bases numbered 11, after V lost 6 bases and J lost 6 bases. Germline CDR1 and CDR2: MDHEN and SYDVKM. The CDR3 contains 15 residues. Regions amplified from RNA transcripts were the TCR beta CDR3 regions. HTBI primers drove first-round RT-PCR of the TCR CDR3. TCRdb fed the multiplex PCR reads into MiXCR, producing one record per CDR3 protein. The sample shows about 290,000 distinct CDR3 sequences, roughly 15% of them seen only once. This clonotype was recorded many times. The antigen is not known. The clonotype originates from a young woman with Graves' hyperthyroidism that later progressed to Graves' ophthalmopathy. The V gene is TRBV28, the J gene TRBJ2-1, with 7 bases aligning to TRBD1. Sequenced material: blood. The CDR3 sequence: CASSPTGDEVNEQFF. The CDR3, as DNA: TGTGCCAGCAGCCCCACAGGGGACGAGGTCAATGAGCAGTTCTTC. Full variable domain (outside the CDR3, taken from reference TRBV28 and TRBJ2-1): DVKVTQSSRYLVKRTGEKVFLECVQDMDHENMFWYRQDPGLGLRLIYFSYDVKMKEKGDIPEGYSVSREKKERFSLILESASTNQTSMYLCASSPTGDEVNEQFFGPGTRLTVL.